The 3 T cell receptor beta chains in this list originate from one sample, sequenced in a study of beta chain features in type 1 diabetes. Reverse transcription of all isolated RNA meant that expressed TCRB transcripts were sequenced. Assay used: immunoSEQ multiplex PCR; TCRdb lists only in-frame clones, some missing. The sample contains about 620,000 clones, 15% to 19% of which appear only once. The sample consisted of naive CD4+ T cells from blood. All receptors derive from a man between 18 and 29 years old in good health.

The chain is built from TRBV4-1 and TRBJ1-4; D gene ambiguous. This CDR3 comprises 14 residues. Per germline, CDR1 MGHRA and CDR2 YSYEKL. V was cut by 3 bases and J by 5 bases, with 10 bases left in between. CDR3 protein: CASSQIGTNEKLFF. CDR3 bases: TGCGCCAGCAGCCAGATCGGAACGAATGAAAAACTGTTTTTT.

This clone was found a few times. CDR3 DNA sequence: TGTGCCAGCAGCGCAGACTCGATAAATAGCGGTAATGAGCAGTTCTTC. The encoded protein is CASSADSINSGNEQFF. The chain couples TRBV2 to TRBJ2-1, with D perhaps TRBD2 (6 bases). CDR1 SNHLY and CDR2 FYNNEI come from the germline V gene. The CDR3 sequence is 16 residues long. Trimming removed 6 bases from V and 7 bases from J, with 22 bases in between.

This clone was counted a single time. This chain uses TRBV5-4 with TRBJ2-3, with 7 bases identical to TRBD1. V gave up 4 bases and J gave up 2 bases; unmatched junction bases: 7. This CDR3 region has 15 residues. Germline V gene lookup returns CDR1 SGHNT and CDR2 YYREEE (reference sequence). CDR3 DNA sequence: TGTGCCAGCAGCCCGGCCAGGGGGAACACAGATACGCAGTATTTT. It yields the protein CASSPARGNTDTQYF.